The text below deals with one T cell receptor beta chain. The antigen is not known. Researchers ran the PCR with 60 Vbeta and 13 Jbeta primers. In the source study's methods: As a later analysis found, there were 70 million to 100 million unique TCR beta chains, of which roughly 11 million were shared. Libraries were prepared by immunoSEQ multiplex PCR; TCRdb keeps only in-frame clonotypes and omits some of them. V and J calls plus clone size are reproduced from that table; the DNA served to infer D and trimming. Of more than 110,000 clones in the sample, around four fifths are singletons; the top ten hold roughly 1.2%. This record belongs to a study of cytomegalovirus exposure and HLA in healthy donors. Germline V gene sequence: CDR1 SGHNT, CDR2 YENEEA. The V and J ends lost 6 bases and 2 bases respectively, with 17 bases between them. This CDR3 region has 16 residues. Study-level results: Later analysis identified a missense DCLRE1C variant that was linked to TCR beta V- and J-gene trimming. The only immune exposure information that was available was CMV serostatus.

This TCR was sampled from a male donor in good health and CMV-seropositive. This rearrangement joins TRBV11-3 to TRBJ1-5, with D perhaps matching TRBD1 (5 bases). The sequencing input was PBMCs. The CDR3 sequence is CASRHGTPARNQPQHF. CDR3 sequence (DNA): TGTGCCAGCAGACACGGGACTCCCGCGCGCAATCAGCCCCAGCATTTT.